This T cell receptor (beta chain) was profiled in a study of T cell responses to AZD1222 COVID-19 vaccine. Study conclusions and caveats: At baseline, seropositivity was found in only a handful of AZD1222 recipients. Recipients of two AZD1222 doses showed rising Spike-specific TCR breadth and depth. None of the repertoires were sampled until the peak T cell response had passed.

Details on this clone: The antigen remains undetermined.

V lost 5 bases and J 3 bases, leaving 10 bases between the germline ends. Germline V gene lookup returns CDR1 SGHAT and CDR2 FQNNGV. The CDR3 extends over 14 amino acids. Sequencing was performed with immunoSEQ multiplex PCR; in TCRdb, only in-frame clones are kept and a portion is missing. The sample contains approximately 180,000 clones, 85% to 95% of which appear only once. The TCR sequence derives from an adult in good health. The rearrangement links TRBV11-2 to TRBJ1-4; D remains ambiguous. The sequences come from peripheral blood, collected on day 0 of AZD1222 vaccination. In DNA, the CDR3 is TGTGCCAGCAGCCCGGGAAGTGCTAATGAAAAACTGTTTTTT. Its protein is CASSPGSANEKLFF.